Given below is one T cell receptor beta chain in context. Its antigen is not identified. The sample belongs to a study of cytomegalovirus exposure and HLA in healthy donors. The CDR3 totals 17 residues. Germline V gene lookup returns CDR1 SGHRS and CDR2 YFSETQ. V dropped 4 bases and J dropped 3 bases, with 22 bases sitting between them. Overall study findings and caveats: Roughly uniform depth of sequencing across donors was assumed in presence/absence analyses. For most TCR sequences rarity was the rule, although some public TCRs occurred in many donors. Fewer N-insertions than the roughly 670-donor mean were reportedly shown by an Asian-associated ancestry cluster in a later analysis.

PCR employed 60 Vbeta and 13 Jbeta primers. Method: immunoSEQ multiplex PCR; TCRdb's copy keeps in-frame clones and lacks some. The data hold about 120,000 clones, with approximately 74% observed a single time. Sequenced material: PBMCs. The TCR comes from a woman in her forties in good health and CMV-seropositive. This chain links TRBV5-1 with TRBJ1-2, with D possibly matching TRBD1 (5 bases). The chain's CDR3 is CASSPSFRRGSDYGYTF. CDR3 DNA: TGCGCCAGCAGCCCCTCCTTTCGGAGGGGATCGGACTATGGCTACACCTTC.